The TCR beta chain under discussion was sequenced for a study of CD8 T cells in ankylosing spondylitis. Each CDR3 protein gets one entry after TCRdb re-called the 5' RACE reads with MiXCR. The table has 160,000 or so distinct CDR3 sequences, 9.8% seen once. The sample consisted of blood, either unsorted or a sorted T cell fraction (not recorded which). This TCR was recovered from a female donor with ankylosing spondylitis or in good health (not recorded which).

CDR3 in DNA: TGTGCCAGCAGCTCTTTGGGGGTGGGACTCCGTACGATCTACAATGAGCAGTTCTTC. It encodes CASSSLGVGLRTIYNEQFF. V usage is TRBV6-2 or TRBV6-3 and J usage is TRBJ2-1, with D possibly matching TRBD2 (6 bases). This CDR3 contains 19 residues. Germline values: CDR1 MNHEY, CDR2 SVGEGT. Deletions cut 6 bases from V and 3 bases from J, with 27 bases between.